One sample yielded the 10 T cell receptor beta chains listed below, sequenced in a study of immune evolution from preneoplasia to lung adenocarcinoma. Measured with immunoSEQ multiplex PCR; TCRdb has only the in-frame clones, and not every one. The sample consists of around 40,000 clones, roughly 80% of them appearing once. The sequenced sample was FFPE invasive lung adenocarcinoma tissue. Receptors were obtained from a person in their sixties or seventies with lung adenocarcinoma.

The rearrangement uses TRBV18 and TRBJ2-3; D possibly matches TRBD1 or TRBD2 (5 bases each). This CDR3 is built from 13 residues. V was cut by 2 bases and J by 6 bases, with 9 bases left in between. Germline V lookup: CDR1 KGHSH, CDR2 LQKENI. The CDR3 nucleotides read TGTGCCAGCTCACCAGGGGGAGTGGATACGCAGTATTTT. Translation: CASSPGGVDTQYF.

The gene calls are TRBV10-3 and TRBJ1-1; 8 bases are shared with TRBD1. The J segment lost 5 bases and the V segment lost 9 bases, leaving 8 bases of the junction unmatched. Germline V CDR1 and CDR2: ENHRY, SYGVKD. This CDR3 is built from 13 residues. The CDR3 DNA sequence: TGTGCCATAGGACAGGGCGGGCTAACTGAAGCTTTCTTT. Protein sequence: CAIGQGGLTEAFF.

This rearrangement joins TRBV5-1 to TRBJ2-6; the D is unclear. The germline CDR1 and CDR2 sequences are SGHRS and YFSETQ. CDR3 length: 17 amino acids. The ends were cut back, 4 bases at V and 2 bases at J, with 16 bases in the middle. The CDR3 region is CASSPGQSRPGANVLTF. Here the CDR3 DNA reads TGCGCCAGCAGCCCGGGCCAGTCTCGGCCTGGGGCCAACGTCCTGACTTTC.

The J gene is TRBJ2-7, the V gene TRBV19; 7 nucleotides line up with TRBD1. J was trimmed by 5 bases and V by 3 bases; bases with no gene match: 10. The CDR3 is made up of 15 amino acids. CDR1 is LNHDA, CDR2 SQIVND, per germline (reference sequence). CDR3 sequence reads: CASSIQPNRGDEQYF. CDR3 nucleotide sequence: TGTGCCAGTAGTATCCAACCGAACAGGGGCGACGAGCAGTACTTC.

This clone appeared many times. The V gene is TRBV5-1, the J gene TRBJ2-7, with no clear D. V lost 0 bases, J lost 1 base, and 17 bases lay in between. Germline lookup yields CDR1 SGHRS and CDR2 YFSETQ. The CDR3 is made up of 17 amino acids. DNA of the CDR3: TGCGCCAGCAGCTTGGCCACTCCCTCGCATCGGTCCTACGAGCAGTACTTC. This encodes CASSLATPSHRSYEQYF.

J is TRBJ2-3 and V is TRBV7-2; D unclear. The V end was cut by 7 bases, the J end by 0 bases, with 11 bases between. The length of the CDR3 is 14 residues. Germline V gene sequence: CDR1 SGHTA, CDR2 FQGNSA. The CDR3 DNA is TGTGCCAGCACCCCCTTGGGGAGCACAGATACGCAGTATTTT. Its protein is CASTPLGSTDTQYF.

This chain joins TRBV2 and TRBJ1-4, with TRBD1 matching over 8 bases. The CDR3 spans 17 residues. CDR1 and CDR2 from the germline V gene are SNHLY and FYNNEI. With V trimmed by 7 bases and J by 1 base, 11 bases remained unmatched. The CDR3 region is CASNTRQGTITNEKLFF. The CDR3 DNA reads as TGTGCCAGCAACACTCGACAGGGGACTATAACTAATGAAAAACTGTTTTTT.

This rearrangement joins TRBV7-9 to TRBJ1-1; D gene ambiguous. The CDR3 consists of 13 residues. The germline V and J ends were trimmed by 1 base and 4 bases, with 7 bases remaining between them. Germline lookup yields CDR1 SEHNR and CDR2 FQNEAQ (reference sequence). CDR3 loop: CASSLEGITEAFF. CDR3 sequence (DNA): TGTGCCAGCAGCTTAGAAGGGATCACTGAAGCTTTCTTT.

The CDR3 DNA reads as TGTGCCACCGCGACCGGGACAGGGGCCTACGAGCAGTACTTC. This encodes CATATGTGAYEQYF. The rearrangement uses TRBV19 and TRBJ2-7; TRBD1 agrees at 10 bases. Germline CDR1 reads LNHDA; CDR2 reads SQIVND (reference sequence). The junction had 8 bases not matched to a gene; V was cut back by 10 bases and J by 2 bases. The CDR3 extends over 14 amino acids.

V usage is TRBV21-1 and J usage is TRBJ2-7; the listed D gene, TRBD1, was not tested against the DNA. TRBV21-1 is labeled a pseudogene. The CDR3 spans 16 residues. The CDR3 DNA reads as TGTGCCAGCAGCAAAGCCCCGGGACAGGAGCACTACGAGCAGTACTTC. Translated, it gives CASSKAPGQEHYEQYF.